These 20 T cell receptor beta chains were sequenced from one sample in a study of cytomegalovirus exposure and HLA in healthy donors listed by TCRdb under 2017. Library preparation employed the immunoSEQ multiplex PCR assay. For the multiplex PCR, a mixture combining 60 forward primers for TCR Vbeta segments and 13 reverse primers for TCR Jbeta segments was used. As stored in TCRdb, this immuneACCESS dataset retains in-frame rearrangements with V and J assigned. A fraction of the clones does not appear; measured against another copy, unresolved V genes explain less than half of the discrepancy, and the remainder lacks a known reason. The sample table shows approximately 150,000 clones, and 70% to 80% are seen once. The ten largest clones take up around 1.3% of the sample. What was sequenced was PBMCs. These receptors were taken from a woman aged 45-59 years in good health and CMV-seronegative.

The rearrangement joins TRBV28 to TRBJ1-1; 8 bases map to TRBD1. Germline V gives CDR1 MDHEN, CDR2 SYDVKM. The CDR3 contains 15 residues. V gave up 3 bases and J gave up 4 bases; unmatched junction bases: 7. The CDR3 protein is CASSFSGGVITEAFF. The CDR3 DNA reads TGTGCCAGCAGTTTTTCAGGGGGCGTAATCACTGAAGCTTTCTTT.

This chain links TRBV2 with TRBJ2-7, with D maybe TRBD2 (6 bases). V gave up 8 bases and J gave up 4 bases, with 12 bases separating them. The CDR3 runs 12 residues. The germline V gene encodes CDR1 SNHLY and CDR2 FYNNEI. Written as DNA, the CDR3 is TGTGCCAGCCGGGGGTGGTTATACGAGCAGTACTTC. Its translation: CASRGWLYEQYF. The full variable domain, its missing parts supplied by reference TRBV2 and TRBJ2-7, is EPEVTQTPSHQVTQMGQEVILRCVPISNHLYFYWYRQILGQKVEFLVSFYNNEISEKSEIFDDQFSVERPDGSNFTLKIRSTKLEDSAMYFCASRGWLYEQYFGPGTRLTVT.

The CDR3 region is CASSLTGHRNTEAFF. The DNA of the CDR3 is TGTGCCAGCAGTCTTACAGGACACAGGAACACTGAAGCTTTCTTT. The chain links TRBV5-8 to TRBJ1-1, with D maybe TRBD1 (5 bases). This CDR3 comprises 15 residues. Germline CDR1 SGHTS, CDR2 YDEGEE. The V and J ends lost 5 bases and 1 base respectively, with 15 bases between them. Supplemented by reference TRBV5-8 and TRBJ1-1, the full variable domain reads EAGVTQSPTHLIKTRGQQATLRCSPISGHTSVYWYQQALGLGLQFLLWYDEGEERNRGNFPPRFSGRQFPNYSSELNVNALELEDSALYLCASSLTGHRNTEAFFGQGTRLTVV.

The rearrangement uses TRBV25-1 and TRBJ2-5, with 10 bases lining up with TRBD1. TRBJ2-7 explains the end of the DNA better; the J call may be wrong. Germline CDR1 reads MGHDK; CDR2 reads SYGVNS. CDR3 length: 17 residues. CDR3: CASSESGQGPRNYEQYF. The CDR3 coding sequence is TGTGCCAGCAGTGAATCGGGACAGGGGCCCCGGAACTACGAGCAGTACTTC.

This clone was detected only a few times. This chain connects TRBV19 to TRBJ2-3; TRBD2 agrees at 11 bases. V lost 2 bases and J lost 4; bases outside the gene matches: 5. The CDR3 loop spans 16 amino acids. Looked up from germline, CDR1 is LNHDA and CDR2 is SQIVND (reference sequence). CDR3 protein: CASSIISGGGADTQYF. CDR3 DNA: TGTGCCAGTAGTATAATTAGCGGGGGGGGCGCAGATACGCAGTATTTT.

This chain joins TRBV27 and TRBJ2-1; D might be TRBD1 (5 bases). CDR1 and CDR2 (germline): MNHEY, SMNVEV (reference sequence). V dropped 5 bases and J dropped 6 bases, with 26 bases sitting between them. The CDR3 covers 18 residues. CDR3 DNA sequence: TGTGCCAGCAGTCTAAGGGAACAACGACAGAAACACGTCAATGAGCAGTTCTTC. Amino acids: CASSLREQRQKHVNEQFF.

In its sample, this clone was seen a few times. CDR3 in amino acids: CASSLLLVAEAFF. The CDR3 nucleotides are TGTGCCAGCAGCTTGCTTTTAGTCGCAGAAGCTTTCTTT. V usage is TRBV5-5 and J usage is TRBJ1-1; D unresolved. Germline V CDR1 and CDR2: SGHKS, YYEKEE (reference sequence). V gave up 1 base and J gave up 8 bases, with 12 bases separating them. CDR3 length: 13 residues.

This chain joins TRBV28 and TRBJ1-2; D not certain. The CDR3 consists of 14 residues. CDR1 MDHEN and CDR2 SYDVKM come from the germline V gene. Trimming stripped 2 bases from V and 4 bases from J, with 11 bases between. CDR3 loop: CASSLGPEIYGYTF. For the CDR3, the DNA is TGTGCCAGCAGTTTAGGGCCAGAGATCTATGGCTACACCTTC.

The chain is built from TRBV10-3 and TRBJ2-7; the D gene is possibly TRBD2 (6 bases). Deletions cut 3 bases from V and 0 bases from J, with 12 bases between. Germline CDR1 reads ENHRY; CDR2 reads SYGVKD. This CDR3 spans 15 amino acids. The CDR3 DNA follows: TGTGCCATCAGTGATCGGAGTAGCGGCTCCTACGAGCAGTACTTC. It specifies CAISDRSSGSYEQYF.

The chain uses TRBV19 and TRBJ2-5, with D unclear. This CDR3 is 13 amino acids long. V was clipped by 5 bases and J by 5 bases, with 12 bases between them. Germline V gene lookup returns CDR1 LNHDA and CDR2 SQIVND (reference sequence). The CDR3 nucleotides are TGTGCCAGTAGTGTACTTATATGGGAGACCCAGTACTTC. It is translated as CASSVLIWETQYF.

This clone has only a few counts. The CDR3 here is CASSVDRAIDYTGELFF. CDR3 nucleotide sequence: TGTGCCAGTAGTGTCGACAGAGCAATAGATTACACCGGGGAGCTGTTTTTT. V gene TRBV19 combines with J gene TRBJ2-2; D might be TRBD1 (5 bases). The ends were cut back, 5 bases at V and 3 bases at J, with 19 bases in the middle. The length of the CDR3 is 17 residues. Germline V gene data show CDR1 as LNHDA and CDR2 as SQIVND (reference sequence).

On this clone: At one end the junction does not follow the germline gene, possibly because of a read error. The V call is TRBV12-5, the J call TRBJ2-6; TRBD1 agrees at 8 bases. CDR3 length equals 16 residues. Looked up from germline, CDR1 is LGHNT and CDR2 is FRNRAP. The CDR3 here is CASGPGQGRGADVLTF. The CDR3 DNA reads TGTGCTAGTGGGCCCGGACAGGGACGTGGGGCCGACGTCCTGACTTTC.

The chain uses TRBV7-3 and TRBJ2-1, with no clear D. The CDR3 totals 15 residues. The V end was cut by 3 bases, the J end by 4 bases, with 13 bases between. CDR1 is SGHTA and CDR2 is FQGTGA in the germline V gene. This CDR3 is CASSFSAANYNEQFF. DNA for the CDR3: TGTGCCAGCAGCTTTTCCGCCGCTAATTACAATGAGCAGTTCTTC. Complete variable domain (other parts from reference TRBV7-3 and TRBJ2-1): GAGVSQTPSNKVTEKGKYVELRCDPISGHTALYWYRQSLGQGPEFLIYFQGTGAADDSGLPNDRFFAVRPEGSVSTLKIQRTERGDSAVYLCASSFSAANYNEQFFGPGTRLTVL.

This clone was seen a few times. The rearrangement joins TRBV10-3 to TRBJ2-7, with TRBD2 identical over 13 bases. The CDR3 covers 15 residues. Per the germline V gene, CDR1 is ENHRY and CDR2 is SYGVKD. The junction had 11 bases not matched to a gene; V was cut back by 10 bases and J by 5 bases. The CDR3 region is CATRGTSGRAHEQYF. For the CDR3, the DNA is TGTGCCACCAGGGGTACTAGCGGGAGGGCGCACGAGCAGTACTTC.

The V gene is TRBV28, the J gene TRBJ2-3, with TRBD1 as a possible D gene (5 bases). V was trimmed by 2 bases and J by 4 bases, leaving 7 bases between them. This CDR3 has 13 amino acids. Germline CDR1 and CDR2: MDHEN and SYDVKM. The CDR3 bases are TGTGCCAGCAGTTTACAGGGCCCAGATACGCAGTATTTT. Protein sequence: CASSLQGPDTQYF.

This chain joins TRBV29-1 and TRBJ2-1, with 7 bases fitting TRBD2. The CDR3 loop spans 14 amino acids. Germline lookup yields CDR1 SQVTM and CDR2 ANQGSEA. Trimming took 5 bases from V and 2 from J; bases not matched to a gene: 6. CDR3 sequence reads: CSVPGGSTYNEQFF. As DNA, the CDR3 is TGCAGCGTTCCCGGGGGGTCGACCTACAATGAGCAGTTCTTC.

The J gene is TRBJ2-7, the V gene TRBV5-1; D might be TRBD1 (5 bases). CDR3 length: 16 amino acids. V shed 1 base and J shed 6 bases, with 20 bases lying between them. Germline V gene data show CDR1 as SGHRS and CDR2 as YFSETQ. CDR3: CASSLIGPGRQGEQYF. The CDR3 DNA reads as TGCGCCAGCAGCTTGATCGGCCCGGGCCGGCAGGGCGAGCAGTACTTC.

The V gene is TRBV29-1, the J gene TRBJ2-3; TRBD2 matches 14 bases. The germline CDR1 and CDR2 sequences are SQVTM and ANQGSEA. The CDR3 contains 19 residues. The J segment lost 2 bases and the V segment lost 1 base, leaving 11 bases of the junction unmatched. The CDR3 region is CSVEGQTSGGVSPTDTQYF. Here the CDR3 DNA reads TGCAGCGTTGAAGGGCAGACTAGCGGGGGGGTCTCTCCCACAGATACGCAGTATTTT.

J is TRBJ1-1 and V is TRBV27, with 9 bases lining up with TRBD1. The CDR3 totals 15 residues. With 6 bases clipped from V and 3 bases from J, the junction kept 8 bases outside the gene matches. Germline loops: CDR1 MNHEY, CDR2 SMNVEV (reference sequence). This chain's CDR3 is CASSSGTGQDTEAFF. In DNA, the CDR3 is TGTGCCAGCAGCTCCGGGACAGGGCAAGACACTGAAGCTTTCTTT.

The rearrangement uses TRBV5-1 and TRBJ2-3; 12 bases line up with TRBD2. This CDR3 is built from 18 residues. After removal of 0 bases from V and 1 base from J, the junction contained 6 bases not matched to a gene. CDR1 and CDR2 from the germline V gene are SGHRS and YFSETQ. CDR3 in DNA: TGCGCCAGCAGCTTGGGGCTAGCGGGGGGGATTGGCACAGATACGCAGTATTTT. Its translation is CASSLGLAGGIGTDTQYF.